Listed here are 11 T cell receptor beta chains from one sample, sequenced in a study of molecular identifiers for immune sequencing clone quantification. TCRdb re-analysed the PCR reads in MiXCR, keeping a single row per CDR3 protein. This table has over 600,000 distinct CDR3 sequences, 20% appearing once. Sequencing input: naive CD8+ T cells from blood, with Jurkat cell RNA spiked in. Regarding subset: FACS-sorted CD8+CD4-CCR7+CD45RA+ naive T cells. The origin of the receptors is a human donor in good health. Some libraries in this study had Jurkat cell RNA spiked in.

This clonotype was seen only once. This may be a read error, as it is one base from a much larger clone. This chain joins TRBV7-9 and TRBJ2-7; a possible D gene is TRBD2 (7 bases). The CDR3 is 14 amino acids. The germline CDR1 and CDR2 sequences are SEHNR and FQNEAQ (reference sequence). The DNA for the CDR3 is TGTGCCAGCAGCTTAGAGGCGGGGGCGGGCGAGCGGTACTTC. This translates into CASSLEAGAGERYF.

This clonotype was observed a few times. This chain links TRBV6-6 with TRBJ2-7; TRBD2 is a possible D gene (6 bases). CDR1 MNHNY and CDR2 SVGAGI come from the germline V gene (reference sequence). Trimming cost V 2 bases and J 2 bases, with 19 bases left between them. The CDR3 totals 17 residues. CDR3 bases: TGTGCCAGCAGTTACGGGGGGACGGCGGAGGTAACCTACGAGCAGTACTTC. It yields the protein CASSYGGTAEVTYEQYF.

This clonotype was recorded at least ten times. This sequence joins TRBV20-1 and TRBJ2-2; D might be TRBD1 (5 bases). Germline CDR1 is DFQATT and CDR2 is SNEGSKA (reference sequence). This CDR3 contains 12 residues. The V and J ends lost 3 bases and 4 bases respectively, with 6 bases between them. The CDR3 region is CSASQGTGELFF. In DNA form, the CDR3 reads TGCAGTGCTAGTCAGGGCACCGGGGAGCTGTTTTTT.

This clonotype was found many times. The CDR3, as DNA: TGCGCCAGCAGCCAAGTGGGACAGGGCTACGAGCAGTACTTC. It translates to CASSQVGQGYEQYF. V gene TRBV4-1 combines with J gene TRBJ2-7; 9 bases are shared with TRBD1. V was clipped by 1 base and J by 3 bases; unmatched bases: 1. The germline CDR1 and CDR2 sequences are MGHRA and YSYEKL. This CDR3 is built from 14 residues.

The chain employs TRBV28 and TRBJ1-5, with 8 bases identical to TRBD1. CDR1 and CDR2 (germline): MDHEN, SYDVKM. The CDR3 extends over 15 amino acids. Unmatched junction bases numbered 4, after V lost 0 bases and J lost 6 bases. CDR3 bases: TGTGCCAGCAGTTTATGGCAGGGGGCCAGTCAGCCCCAGCATTTT. As protein: CASSLWQGASQPQHF.

Comments on this clonotype: A much more abundant neighbour one base away suggests this may be a read error. V usage is TRBV2 and J usage is TRBJ2-3; 7 bases align to TRBD2. CDR1 is SNHLY and CDR2 is FYNNEI in the germline V gene. This CDR3 spans 15 amino acids. J gave up 7 bases and V 6 bases, and 13 bases lay outside the gene matches. The CDR3 region is CASRPTSWGMNTQYF. The CDR3 coding sequence is TGTGCCAGCAGACCGACTAGCTGGGGCATGAATACGCAGTATTTT. Full variable domain (rest looked up from reference TRBV2 and TRBJ2-3): EPEVTQTPSHQVTQMGQEVILRCVPISNHLYFYWYRQILGQKVEFLVSFYNNEISEKSEIFDDQFSVERPDGSNFTLKIRSTKLEDSAMYFCASRPTSWGMNTQYFGPGTRLTVL.

This clonotype was seen at least ten times. This rearrangement joins TRBV10-2 to TRBJ1-1; the D is unclear. CDR1 and CDR2 from the germline V gene are WSHSY and SAAADI. CDR3 length: 13 amino acids. Trimming pared 7 bases from V and 1 base from J, leaving 10 bases between. The CDR3 sequence: CASTLTSNTEAFF. CDR3 nucleotides: TGCGCCAGCACCCTGACATCGAACACTGAAGCTTTCTTT.

This clonotype has a count of ten or more. The chain combines TRBV27 with TRBJ1-2; tentative D call: TRBD1 (5 bases). V lost 3 bases to trimming and J lost 3 bases, with 8 bases between them. The length of the CDR3 is 13 residues. CDR1 is MNHEY and CDR2 is SMNVEV in the germline V gene (reference sequence). CDR3 DNA sequence: TGTGCCAGCAGTTTCGGACAAGACTATGGCTACACCTTC. This translates into CASSFGQDYGYTF.

This clonotype was counted at least ten times. This rearrangement joins TRBV3-1 to TRBJ2-5; TRBD2 is a possible D gene (5 bases). The V end lost 4 bases, the J end lost 3 bases, and 9 bases lay between the germline ends. Looked up from germline, CDR1 is LGHDT and CDR2 is YNNKEL (reference sequence). The CDR3 totals 13 residues. In DNA form, the CDR3 reads TGTGCCAGCAGCCCTCGACTAAAAGAGACCCAGTACTTC. This gives the protein CASSPRLKETQYF.

Regarding this clonotype: This sequence may be a read error, since a much larger clone differs from it by one base. This chain connects TRBV4-1 to TRBJ2-7; no reliable D call. Germline V lookup: CDR1 MGHRA, CDR2 YSYEKL. This CDR3 is 13 amino acids long. DNA for the CDR3: TGCGCCAGCAGCCCGACCGCGCCCTACGAGCGGTACTTC. Translating gives CASSPTAPYERYF.

This clonotype appeared many times. This chain links TRBV7-9 with TRBJ2-3; 12 bases agree with TRBD2. J lost 5 bases, V lost 5 bases, and 8 bases had no gene match. The CDR3 sequence is 16 residues long. Germline V gene data show CDR1 as SEHNR and CDR2 as FQNEAQ (reference sequence). The CDR3 here is CASSKTSGSRGDTQYF. As DNA, the CDR3 is TGTGCCAGCAGCAAGACTAGCGGGAGTCGCGGAGATACGCAGTATTTT.